This T cell receptor (beta chain) appears in the sequencing data of a study of T cells in Graves' hyperthyroidism and ophthalmopathy. In the study overall: Peripheral blood draws took place at initial diagnosis, ahead of any treatment.

Duration under 3 months, a NOSPECS grade of at least 4, and a Clinical Activity Score of at least 3 characterized the ophthalmopathy patients. Lactation, pregnancy, other autoimmune disease or uncontrolled infection excluded patients. Germline values: CDR1 MNHEY, CDR2 SMNVEV (reference sequence). The V segment lost 5 bases and the J segment 9 bases; nucleotides outside the gene matches: 6. The CDR3 has 14 amino acids. Study observations and caveats: Most clonotypes expanded in thyroid above 0.001 were likewise present in blood.

This clonotype was seen only a few times. Antigen unknown. RNA transcripts were the template for amplifying TCR beta CDR3 regions. Initially, a first-round RT-PCR of the TCR CDR3 employed the HTBI primer set. MiXCR, run by TCRdb on the multiplex PCR reads, gives a single entry per CDR3 protein. Of 530,000 or so distinct CDR3 sequences detected, approximately 24% appear once; the ten largest clones hold over 9%. Specimen: blood. The receptor was isolated from a woman in her 30s with Graves' ophthalmopathy. The chain has TRBV27 and TRBJ1-5, with 11 bases fitting TRBD1. Here the CDR3 DNA reads TGTGCCAGCAGTCCGGGACAGGGGGATTGGCCCCAGCATTTT. This codes for CASSPGQGDWPQHF.